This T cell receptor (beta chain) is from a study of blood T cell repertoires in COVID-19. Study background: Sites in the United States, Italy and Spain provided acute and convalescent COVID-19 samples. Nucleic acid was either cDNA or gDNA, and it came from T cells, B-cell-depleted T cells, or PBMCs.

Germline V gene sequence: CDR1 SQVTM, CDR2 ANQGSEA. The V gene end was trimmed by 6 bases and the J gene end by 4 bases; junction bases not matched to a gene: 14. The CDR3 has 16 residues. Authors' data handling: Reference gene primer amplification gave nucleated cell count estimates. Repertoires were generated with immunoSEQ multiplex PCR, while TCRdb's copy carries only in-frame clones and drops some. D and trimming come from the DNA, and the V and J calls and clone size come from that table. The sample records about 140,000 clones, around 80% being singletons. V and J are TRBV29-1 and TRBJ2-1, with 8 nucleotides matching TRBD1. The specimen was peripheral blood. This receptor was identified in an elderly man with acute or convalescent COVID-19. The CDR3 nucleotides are TGCAGCGTAAACTCGGACAGGGCCGAATCTTACAATGAGCAGTTCTTC. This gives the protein CSVNSDRAESYNEQFF.